The 17 T cell receptor beta chains below all came from one sample that was sequenced in a study of shared clonotypes between healthy human individuals. This table comes from immunoSEQ multiplex PCR, and its TCRdb copy is limited to in-frame clones, with some not included. Among approximately 530,000 clones listed, roughly 95% were seen once. Material for sequencing was naive CD4+ T cells sorted from blood. Documented subset: CD45RA+ positively selected. All receptors derive from a woman under 40 in good health.

In its sample, this clone was seen a few times. V is TRBV28 and J is TRBJ1-2; 9 bases line up with TRBD1. V lost 1 base, J lost 6 bases, and 3 bases stayed unmatched. Germline V gives CDR1 MDHEN, CDR2 SYDVKM. This CDR3 spans 14 amino acids. The CDR3 region has the DNA TGTGCCAGCAGTTTATTCGGGACAGGGAATGGCTACACCTTC. This codes for CASSLFGTGNGYTF.

J is TRBJ2-7 and V is TRBV10-1; TRBD1 is a possible D gene (5 bases). The germline V gene encodes CDR1 WNHNN and CDR2 SYGVQD (reference sequence). Trimming left V 0 bases short and J 3 bases short, with 12 bases between. The CDR3 runs 15 residues. The CDR3 nucleotides read TGCGCCAGCAGTGAGTCAATCCAGGGAAGCTACGAGCAGTACTTC. It translates to CASSESIQGSYEQYF.

This clone has a handful of counts. The gene calls are TRBV28 and TRBJ1-5; TRBD1 aligns across 7 bases. J gave up 7 bases and V 6 bases, and 12 bases lay outside the gene matches. CDR3 length: 15 residues. Germline V gene sequence: CDR1 MDHEN, CDR2 SYDVKM. The CDR3 reads CASRQVDRAIQPQHF. Here the CDR3 DNA reads TGTGCCAGCAGGCAGGTAGACAGGGCTATCCAGCCCCAGCATTTT.

V usage is TRBV10-2 and J usage is TRBJ1-4; D not certain. CDR3 size: 13 residues. V was pared by 7 bases and J by 7 bases, with 13 bases between. The germline V gene encodes CDR1 WSHSY and CDR2 SAAADI. CDR3: CASTTPGFEKLFF. DNA for the CDR3: TGCGCCAGCACAACACCGGGGTTTGAAAAACTGTTTTTT.

This clone was seen once. Other DNA sequences within the sample encode an identical CDR3. The CDR3 bases are TGTGCCAGCAGCTTGGGTGGCGGGAGCTCCTACGAGCAGTACTTC. Protein: CASSLGGGSSYEQYF. This chain links TRBV5-4 with TRBJ2-7, with TRBD2 matching over 7 bases. The CDR3 has 15 amino acids. V lost 0 bases and J lost 0; bases outside the gene matches: 3. Germline V gene lookup returns CDR1 SGHNT and CDR2 YYREEE (reference sequence).

The chain uses TRBV21-1 and TRBJ2-3; TRBD2, the table's D call, was not compared with the DNA. TRBV21-1 is noted as a pseudogene. The CDR3 spans 18 residues. The CDR3 nucleotides are TGTGCCAGCAGCAAAGACCCCGGACTAGCGGGAAACACAGATACGCAGTATTTT. Translation gives CASSKDPGLAGNTDTQYF.

This sequence joins TRBV5-4 and TRBJ2-5; TRBD2 matches at 12 bases. Germline assignment: CDR1 SGHNT and CDR2 YYREEE (reference sequence). This CDR3 region has 15 residues. Trimming cost V 4 bases and J 4 bases; bases outside gene matches: 5. The CDR3 loop reads CASSQGLAGTETQYF. The CDR3 DNA reads TGTGCCAGCAGCCAAGGACTAGCGGGAACAGAGACCCAGTACTTC.

This sequence joins TRBV10-1 and TRBJ2-7; TRBD2 agrees at 13 bases. V gave up 2 bases and J gave up 7 bases; unmatched junction bases: 11. This CDR3 is built from 17 residues. From germline, CDR1 is WNHNN and CDR2 SYGVQD (reference sequence). The CDR3 region is CASSEGVGLAGAVEQYF. The CDR3 region has the DNA TGCGCCAGCAGTGAGGGAGTCGGACTAGCGGGGGCTGTGGAGCAGTACTTC.

The chain carries TRBV27 and TRBJ1-3; D is undetermined. Per the germline V gene, CDR1 is MNHEY and CDR2 is SMNVEV (reference sequence). V was cut by 5 bases and J by 8 bases, with 13 bases left in between. The CDR3 is 13 residues long. The CDR3, as DNA: TGTGCCAGCAGTACGGCGATGAGGGACACCATATATTTT. Encoded protein: CASSTAMRDTIYF.

This chain uses TRBV11-2 with TRBJ2-1; D gene ambiguous. The V gene's germline CDR1 is SGHAT and CDR2 FQNNGV. Trimming cost V 2 bases and J 4 bases, with 9 bases left between them. This CDR3 is 14 amino acids long. CDR3 nucleotide sequence: TGTGCCAGCAGCTTAAGGCAGATTTACAATGAGCAGTTCTTC. Amino acids: CASSLRQIYNEQFF.

Only one count was recorded for this clone. This chain joins TRBV6-6 and TRBJ1-2; D not certain. Trimming shortened V by 7 bases and J by 0 bases, and 9 bases separated the two germline ends. The CDR3 has 13 residues. In germline, CDR1 is MNHNY, CDR2 SVGAGI (reference sequence). The CDR3 bases are TGTGCCAGCACCCCGGGTGCTAACTATGGCTACACCTTC. Amino acids: CASTPGANYGYTF.

V gene TRBV5-1 combines with J gene TRBJ1-2; TRBD1 matches at 7 bases. Per germline, CDR1 SGHRS and CDR2 YFSETQ. V trimming: 2 bases; J trimming: 8 bases; junction bases outside the gene matches: 12. The CDR3 is made up of 15 amino acids. CDR3 nucleotides: TGCGCCAGCAGCTTAACCGCAGGGGGAGGAGGCGGCTACACCTTC. Protein: CASSLTAGGGGGYTF.

This sequence joins TRBV7-9 and TRBJ1-3; 9 bases line up with TRBD1. V shed 5 bases, J shed 8 bases, and the junction held 7 bases outside the gene matches. This CDR3 is built from 14 residues. The germline gives CDR1 SEHNR, CDR2 FQNEAQ (reference sequence). CDR3 residues: CASSLRQGGDTIYF. For the CDR3, the DNA is TGTGCCAGCAGCCTTAGACAGGGGGGAGACACCATATATTTT.

The gene calls are TRBV4-1 and TRBJ1-1; D is perhaps TRBD1 (5 bases). Trimming took 2 bases from V and 0 from J, leaving 13 bases between them. The CDR3 sequence is 16 residues long. Germline V CDR1 and CDR2: MGHRA, YSYEKL. The CDR3 loop is CASSQKPQGLNTEAFF. CDR3 DNA sequence: TGCGCCAGCAGCCAAAAACCTCAGGGACTGAACACTGAAGCTTTCTTT.

The chain has TRBV7-3 and TRBJ2-3; D gene ambiguous. Trimming stripped 2 bases from V and 2 bases from J, with 8 bases between. The CDR3 is made up of 14 amino acids. Germline loops: CDR1 SGHTA, CDR2 FQGTGA. The CDR3 loop reads CASSLFGYTDTQYF. Written as DNA, the CDR3 is TGTGCCAGCAGCTTATTCGGATACACAGATACGCAGTATTTT.

This chain uses TRBV7-9 with TRBJ2-1; either TRBD1 or TRBD2 may supply D (5 bases each). CDR3 length: 14 residues. V gave up 5 bases and J gave up 9 bases, with 17 bases separating them. Per the germline V gene, CDR1 is SEHNR and CDR2 is FQNEAQ (reference sequence). DNA of the CDR3: TGTGCCAGCAGCGGATATGGGGACCTCAGTGAGCAGTTCTTC. Amino acids: CASSGYGDLSEQFF.

For this clone: Other DNA sequences within the sample encode an identical CDR3. The chain employs TRBV28 and TRBJ2-3; D not resolved. V lost 4 bases, J lost 6 bases, and 8 bases lay in between. The CDR3 consists of 12 residues. Germline V gene data show CDR1 as MDHEN and CDR2 as SYDVKM. DNA for the CDR3: TGTGCCAGCAGTTCGGCCGGTGATACGCAGTATTTT. It specifies CASSSAGDTQYF.